This T cell receptor (beta chain) was documented in a study of blood T cell repertoires in COVID-19. Study-wide context: T cells, B-cell-depleted T cells, or PBMCs provided the cDNA or gDNA that served as material.

Method: immunoSEQ multiplex PCR; TCRdb's copy keeps in-frame clones and lacks some. The profile shows about 170,000 clones, approximately 87% of them singletons. The CDR3 covers 13 residues. The participants were between about 18 and 89 years old and came from about two dozen US areas. This chain uses TRBV7-5 with TRBJ1-5. TRBV7-5 is described as a pseudogene. This sequence was found in a woman in her forties or fifties who had recovered from COVID-19. The sequenced material came from PBMCs or T cells enriched from blood (not recorded which). CDR3 region: CARSPPPGSFQHF. In DNA, the CDR3 is TGTGCCAGAAGCCCCCCCCCGGGAAGCTTCCAGCATTTT.